This passage covers 28 T cell receptor beta chains from one sample sequenced in a study of blood T cell repertoires in COVID-19. The data were produced by immunoSEQ multiplex PCR, yet TCRdb's version contains in-frame clones alone and is incomplete. In the table there are about 160,000 clones, around 80% of which are singletons. Sequences were obtained from peripheral blood. All receptors derive from a woman of 80 years or more with active or convalescent COVID-19.

This chain links TRBV19 with TRBJ2-3, with TRBD2 matching 7 bases. The germline CDR1 and CDR2 sequences are LNHDA and SQIVND (reference sequence). The CDR3 consists of 16 residues. After removal of 0 bases from V and 0 bases from J, the junction contained 3 bases not matched to a gene. CDR3 DNA: TGTGCCAGTAGTATAGATGAAGCGGGGAGCACAGATACGCAGTATTTT. It encodes CASSIDEAGSTDTQYF. The full variable domain, its missing parts supplied by reference TRBV19 and TRBJ2-3, is DGGITQSPKYLFRKEGQNVTLSCEQNLNHDAMYWYRQDPGQGLRLIYYSQIVNDFQKGDIAEGYSVSREKKESFPLTVTSAQKNPTAFYLCASSIDEAGSTDTQYFGPGTRLTVL.

By share of the sample, this clone is medium-sized. V gene TRBV11-3 combines with J gene TRBJ2-6; 8 nucleotides agree with TRBD1. The CDR3 runs 18 residues. The V gene's germline CDR1 is SGHNT and CDR2 YENEEA. Trimming at V came to 5 bases and at J to 4 bases, leaving 13 bases not matched to a gene. DNA of the CDR3: TGTGCCAGCAGCCCCTACCCCGGGACAGGCATCGGGGCCAACGTCCTGACTTTC. Protein: CASSPYPGTGIGANVLTF.

The J gene is TRBJ1-1, the V gene TRBV3-1 (or the pseudogene TRBV3-2); no clear D. The CDR3 totals 14 residues. Germline loops: CDR1 LGHDT, CDR2 YNNKEL (reference sequence). Trimming cost V 2 bases and J 8 bases, with 15 bases left between them. Here the CDR3 DNA reads TGTGCCAGCAGCCAATCCATCCAGTCTCCCGAAGCTTTCTTT. Its translation is CASSQSIQSPEAFF.

The rearrangement links TRBV13 to TRBJ2-5, with D unresolved. The CDR3 runs 15 residues. Germline V gene sequence: CDR1 PRHDT, CDR2 FYEKMQ (reference sequence). V was cut by 5 bases and J by 5 bases, with 18 bases left in between. CDR3 amino acids: CASSPPGPFLETQYF. The CDR3 bases are TGTGCCAGCAGCCCTCCCGGTCCGTTTTTGGAGACCCAGTACTTC.

V is TRBV5-1 and J is TRBJ1-2; possibly TRBD1 for D (6 bases). Trimming stripped 2 bases from V and 10 bases from J, with 12 bases between. This CDR3 has 12 amino acids. CDR1 is SGHRS and CDR2 is YFSETQ in the germline V gene. The CDR3 spells CASSFQQGDYTF. CDR3 sequence (DNA): TGCGCCAGCAGCTTCCAACAGGGAGACTACACCTTC. Full variable domain (rest looked up from reference TRBV5-1 and TRBJ1-2): KAGVTQTPRYLIKTRGQQVTLSCSPISGHRSVSWYQQTPGQGLQFLFEYFSETQRNKGNFPGRFSGRQFSNSRSEMNVSTLELGDSALYLCASSFQQGDYTFGSGTRLTVV.

V usage is TRBV5-6 and J usage is TRBJ2-3; 8 bases map to TRBD2. J lost 2 bases, V lost 3 bases, and 2 bases had no gene match. CDR1 and CDR2 from the germline V gene are SGHDT and YYEEEE. The CDR3 is 14 amino acids. DNA for the CDR3: TGTGCCAGCAGCTACGGGGGGGTCACAGATACGCAGTATTTT. It yields the protein CASSYGGVTDTQYF.

This rearrangement joins TRBV10-3 to TRBJ1-2; 7 nucleotides agree with TRBD1. Germline V gene data show CDR1 as ENHRY and CDR2 as SYGVKD. V was pared by 8 bases and J by 2 bases, with 5 bases of the junction left unmatched. The CDR3 is 13 residues long. Here the CDR3 reads CAISGGMNYGYTF. The CDR3 nucleotides read TGTGCCATCTCAGGGGGGATGAACTATGGCTACACCTTC.

In this sample, this clone turned up once. This rearrangement joins TRBV9 to TRBJ1-1, with 7 bases that match TRBD1. Germline CDR1 reads SGDLS; CDR2 reads YYNGEE. This CDR3 contains 13 residues. V shed 2 bases, J shed 6 bases, and the junction held 4 bases outside the gene matches. CDR3 DNA: TGTGCCAGCAGCGTCCGGGACAGTCCTGAAGCTTTCTTT. Its translation is CASSVRDSPEAFF.

This chain connects TRBV6-2 or TRBV6-3 to TRBJ1-2; D unclear. There are 16 residues in the CDR3. Germline CDR1 reads MNHEY; CDR2 reads SVGEGT. The ends were cut back, 5 bases at V and 11 bases at J, with 27 bases in the middle. The CDR3 protein is CASSTSSGSLLWRYTF. The CDR3 DNA is TGTGCCAGCAGTACATCTTCCGGGTCCCTCTTATGGCGGTACACCTTC.

V and J are TRBV11-2 and TRBJ2-5; D is possibly TRBD2 (6 bases). Germline values: CDR1 SGHAT, CDR2 FQNNGV. This CDR3 comprises 12 residues. Trimming took off 0 bases at V and 7 bases at J, with 6 bases between the two ends. Here the CDR3 DNA reads TGTGCCAGCAGCTTAGATAGCGGGACCCAGTACTTC. Translated, it gives CASSLDSGTQYF.

This clone was observed once. This chain joins TRBV18 and TRBJ2-5; D gene unclear. The ends were cut back, 4 bases at V and 5 bases at J, with 11 bases in the middle. Germline V gives CDR1 KGHSH, CDR2 LQKENI. The CDR3 extends over 13 amino acids. The CDR3 coding sequence is TGTGCCAGCTCACGAGGCCTATGGGAGACCCAGTACTTC. Amino acid sequence: CASSRGLWETQYF.

The V call is TRBV5-1, the J call TRBJ1-1; D is unclear. CDR3 length: 12 residues. Trimming cost V 5 bases and J 8 bases, with 13 bases left between them. Germline assignment: CDR1 SGHRS and CDR2 YFSETQ. For the CDR3, the DNA is TGCGCCAGCAGGGTTGACAACCTAGAAGCTTTCTTT. Amino acids: CASRVDNLEAFF.

The chain links TRBV18 to TRBJ1-4, with 8 bases identical to TRBD1. This CDR3 is 17 amino acids long. Trimming took 3 bases from V and 8 from J; bases not matched to a gene: 14. Germline assignment: CDR1 KGHSH and CDR2 LQKENI. For the CDR3, the DNA is TGTGCCAGCTCACCTCAGACCCGGTGGACAGGGTCGGAAAAACTGTTTTTT. Translated, it gives CASSPQTRWTGSEKLFF.

The chain recombines TRBV3-1 (or the pseudogene TRBV3-2) with TRBJ1-5; D is undetermined. Per the germline V gene, CDR1 is LGHDT and CDR2 is YNNKEL (reference sequence). V gave up 3 bases and J gave up 0 bases, with 9 bases separating them. This CDR3 region has 15 residues. The CDR3 DNA follows: TGTGCCAGCAGCCAGTCGGGGAATAGCAATCAGCCCCAGCATTTT. It specifies CASSQSGNSNQPQHF.

V and J are TRBV7-2 and TRBJ2-3; the match to TRBD2 covers 8 bases. The CDR3 runs to 16 residues. The germline CDR1 and CDR2 sequences are SGHTA and FQGNSA. V lost 3 bases, J lost 5 bases, and 10 bases stayed unmatched. The CDR3 protein is CASSLGVAGRQDTQYF. The CDR3 bases are TGTGCCAGCAGCTTGGGAGTAGCGGGGCGCCAAGATACGCAGTATTTT. Looking up the rest from reference TRBV7-2 and TRBJ2-3 gives the full variable domain: GAGVSQSPSNKVTEKGKDVELRCDPISGHTALYWYRQSLGQGLEFLIYFQGNSAPDKSGLPSDRFSAERTGGSVSTLTIQRTQQEDSAVYLCASSLGVAGRQDTQYFGPGTRLTVL.

The sample holds one count of this clone. The rearrangement joins TRBV2 to TRBJ2-7, with 12 bases lining up with TRBD2. V lost 6 bases to trimming and J lost 2 bases; unmatched junction nucleotides: 8. The CDR3 length is 16 residues. The germline gives CDR1 SNHLY, CDR2 FYNNEI. The CDR3 sequence: CASRGSGTSGPYEQYF. The CDR3 DNA reads TGTGCCAGCAGAGGGTCGGGGACTAGCGGGCCCTACGAGCAGTACTTC.

This rearrangement joins TRBV3-1 (or the pseudogene TRBV3-2) to TRBJ1-4; no clear D. CDR3 size: 16 residues. Germline CDR1 is LGHDT and CDR2 is YNNKEL (reference sequence). Trimming removed 0 bases at V and 0 bases at J, with 8 bases between. DNA for the CDR3: TGTGCCAGCAGCCAAGAAAGAACAGCAACTAATGAAAAACTGTTTTTT. It is translated as CASSQERTATNEKLFF.

The chain combines TRBV4-3 with TRBJ1-6; D is undetermined. Per the germline V gene, CDR1 is LGHNA and CDR2 is YSLEER. The CDR3 spans 15 residues. V was trimmed by 0 bases and J by 10 bases, leaving 13 bases between them. As DNA, the CDR3 is TGCGCCAGCAGCCAAGATTGGAGTCCAGTGTCACCCCTCCACTTT. As protein: CASSQDWSPVSPLHF.

This chain links TRBV19 with TRBJ1-6, with 9 bases that match TRBD1. The CDR3 covers 15 residues. CDR1 is LNHDA, CDR2 SQIVND, per germline (reference sequence). V dropped 2 bases and J dropped 8; count of bases not matched to a gene: 4. The CDR3 nucleotides read TGTGCCAGTAGTATATTGGGACAGGGCCATTCACCCCTCCACTTT. It is translated as CASSILGQGHSPLHF. The full variable domain, completed using reference TRBV19 and TRBJ1-6, is DGGITQSPKYLFRKEGQNVTLSCEQNLNHDAMYWYRQDPGQGLRLIYYSQIVNDFQKGDIAEGYSVSREKKESFPLTVTSAQKNPTAFYLCASSILGQGHSPLHFGNGTRLTVT.

V usage is TRBV7-2 and J usage is TRBJ1-6; D ambiguous. The CDR3 has 16 amino acids. Germline V gene lookup returns CDR1 SGHTA and CDR2 FQGNSA. V gave up 2 bases and J gave up 0 bases, with 8 bases separating them. Here the CDR3 reads CASSLMSISYNSPLHF. The CDR3 DNA reads TGTGCCAGCAGCTTAATGTCAATCTCCTATAATTCACCCCTCCACTTT.

The V call is TRBV6-5, the J call TRBJ1-2; D is ambiguous. Trimming left V 2 bases short and J 9 bases short, with 10 bases between. The CDR3 spans 12 residues. Germline loops: CDR1 MNHEY, CDR2 SVGAGI. CDR3: CASSYTYGSYTF. CDR3 bases: TGTGCCAGCAGTTACACCTACGGGAGCTACACCTTC.

The chain recombines TRBV6-5 with TRBJ1-4; TRBD1 is a possible D gene (6 bases). With 9 bases removed from V and 6 bases from J, the gap between germline ends came to 14 bases. Germline CDR1 and CDR2: MNHEY and SVGAGI. The CDR3 is made up of 13 amino acids. CDR3 loop: CASMDRLYEKLFF. In DNA, the CDR3 is TGTGCCAGTATGGACAGACTTTATGAAAAACTGTTTTTT.

This chain uses TRBV30 with TRBJ1-5; a possible D gene is TRBD1 (6 bases). The CDR3 length is 13 residues. V was shortened by 0 bases and J by 6 bases, with 9 bases between the two germline ends. The germline V gene encodes CDR1 GTSNPN and CDR2 SVGIG (reference sequence). In DNA, the CDR3 is TGTGCCTGGAGTGTAGGGGGTGGTCAGCCCCAGCATTTT. Amino acids: CAWSVGGGQPQHF.

This chain links TRBV3-1 (or the pseudogene TRBV3-2) with TRBJ2-4, with D possibly being TRBD2 (6 bases). The germline V gene encodes CDR1 LGHDT and CDR2 YNNKEL (reference sequence). This CDR3 is 18 amino acids long. V was trimmed by 1 base and J by 0 bases, leaving 16 bases between them. CDR3 amino acids: CASSQGASGGIAKNIQYF. CDR3 coding DNA: TGTGCCAGCAGCCAAGGCGCTTCTGGGGGGATAGCCAAAAACATTCAGTACTTC.

V gene TRBV25-1 combines with J gene TRBJ2-2, with D possibly matching TRBD2 (6 bases). From germline, CDR1 is MGHDK and CDR2 SYGVNS. CDR3 length: 14 residues. V was pared by 4 bases and J by 2 bases, with 8 bases between. Here the CDR3 reads CASSGDFNTGELFF. CDR3 nucleotide sequence: TGTGCCAGCAGTGGGGACTTTAACACCGGGGAGCTGTTTTTT.

This sequence joins TRBV12-3 or TRBV12-4 and TRBJ2-2; D perhaps matches TRBD1 (6 bases). V was clipped by 2 bases and J by 6 bases, with 7 bases between them. The CDR3 is 13 amino acids. This chain's CDR3 is CASSLSGAGELFF. The CDR3 bases are TGTGCCAGCAGTTTATCAGGGGCCGGGGAGCTGTTTTTT.

V is TRBV4-2 and J is TRBJ2-1; D is perhaps TRBD2 (6 bases). Trimming shortened V by 0 bases and J by 5 bases, and 26 bases separated the two germline ends. The CDR3 consists of 20 residues. Germline loops: CDR1 LGHNA, CDR2 YNFKEQ. CDR3 sequence (DNA): TGTGCCAGCAGCCAAGACTCGGGGGACTCCTCAAGACCTTTTAACAATGAGCAGTTCTTC. Its protein is CASSQDSGDSSRPFNNEQFF.

The chain employs TRBV4-3 and TRBJ2-7; the D gene is possibly TRBD2 (6 bases). There are 15 residues in the CDR3. Trimming pared 0 bases from V and 1 base from J, leaving 10 bases between. The germline V gene encodes CDR1 LGHNA and CDR2 YSLEER. The CDR3 reads CASSQENSGSYEQYF. The CDR3 nucleotides are TGCGCCAGCAGCCAAGAAAATAGCGGATCCTACGAGCAGTACTTC.